The 27 T cell receptor beta chains presented below share a single source sample, sequenced in a study of CD8 T cells in ankylosing spondylitis. Using its own MiXCR run on the 5' RACE reads, TCRdb lists one record per CDR3 protein. The data hold 240,000 or so distinct CDR3 sequences, with approximately 9% observed a single time. Sequenced input: blood, either unsorted or a sorted T cell fraction (not recorded which). These receptors all come from a male donor with ankylosing spondylitis or in good health (not recorded which).

The CDR3 region has the DNA TGCAGTGCTAGAGCCGAGGGGACCAGCACAGATACGCAGTATTTT. Its protein product is CSARAEGTSTDTQYF. The V call is TRBV20-1, the J call TRBJ2-3; D might be TRBD1 or TRBD2, each matching 5 bases. The CDR3 loop spans 15 amino acids. Germline V gene lookup returns CDR1 DFQATT and CDR2 SNEGSKA (reference sequence). The V end was cut by 1 base, the J end by 0 bases, with 11 bases between.

In nucleotides, the CDR3 is TGCGCCAGCAGCTCACAAGGGACTAGCGGGAGTAGCGAGCAGTACTTC. The encoded protein is CASSSQGTSGSSEQYF. The chain employs TRBV5-1 and TRBJ2-7; 14 positions agree with TRBD2. Losses at the gene ends were 3 bases for V and 6 bases for J; bases not matched to a gene: 8. This CDR3 is 16 amino acids long. Germline CDR1 SGHRS, CDR2 YFSETQ.

This clonotype was recorded many times. The junction differs from germline at one of its ends, possibly a read error. The chain carries TRBV7-8 and TRBJ1-5; the D gene is possibly TRBD1 (5 bases). The germline V gene encodes CDR1 SGHVS and CDR2 FQNEAQ. CDR3 size: 14 residues. Here the CDR3 reads CASRLGAPNQPQHF. CDR3 nucleotide sequence: TGTGCCAGCAGGTTAGGGGCCCCCAATCAGCCCCAGCATTTT.

The chain has TRBV7-8 and TRBJ1-1, with D perhaps matching TRBD1 (5 bases). This CDR3 is 13 amino acids long. CDR1 and CDR2 from the germline V gene are SGHVS and FQNEAQ. Trimming removed 3 bases at V and 4 bases at J, with 9 bases between. CDR3 sequence reads: CASSFLGTTEAFF. As DNA, the CDR3 is TGTGCCAGCAGCTTTCTAGGGACCACTGAAGCTTTCTTT.

This clonotype has at least ten counts. This chain uses TRBV5-1 with TRBJ1-2; TRBD1 might be the D (5 bases). The CDR3 loop spans 15 amino acids. Looked up from germline, CDR1 is SGHRS and CDR2 is YFSETQ. Trimming took off 0 bases at V and 2 bases at J, with 11 bases between the two ends. CDR3 residues: CASSLGQRRNYGYTF. The CDR3, as DNA: TGCGCCAGCAGCTTGGGACAGCGACGAAACTATGGCTACACCTTC. Using reference TRBV5-1 and TRBJ1-2 for the parts outside the CDR3, the full variable domain is KAGVTQTPRYLIKTRGQQVTLSCSPISGHRSVSWYQQTPGQGLQFLFEYFSETQRNKGNFPGRFSGRQFSNSRSEMNVSTLELGDSALYLCASSLGQRRNYGYTFGSGTRLTVV.

The CDR3 DNA follows: TGCAGTGCTAGGGACCGGGACCCCGTCCGATTGAGCTCCTACAATGAGCAGTTCTTC. Translated, it gives CSARDRDPVRLSSYNEQFF. This chain links TRBV20-1 with TRBJ2-1; tentatively, D is TRBD1 or TRBD2 (5 bases each). The CDR3 is 19 residues long. Germline CDR1 is DFQATT and CDR2 is SNEGSKA (reference sequence). Trimming took 3 bases from V and 0 from J, leaving 24 bases between them.

This clonotype was detected ten times or more. The gene calls are TRBV20-1 and TRBJ1-4, with D maybe TRBD1 (6 bases). In germline, CDR1 is DFQATT, CDR2 SNEGSKA (reference sequence). V was cut by 5 bases and J by 7 bases, with 14 bases left in between. The CDR3 runs to 13 residues. Here the CDR3 DNA reads TGCAGTGCTGCTGAACGGGGGCGTGAAAAACTGTTTTTT. It yields the protein CSAAERGREKLFF.

This clonotype showed up many times. The chain links TRBV12-3 or TRBV12-4 to TRBJ2-5, with D possibly TRBD2 on 5 matching bases. The V end lost 6 bases, the J end lost 2 bases, and 10 bases lay between the germline ends. The CDR3 spans 13 residues. The CDR3 coding sequence is TGTGCCAGCAGCGGGGTTGGTCAAGAGACCCAGTACTTC. It specifies CASSGVGQETQYF.

The chain couples TRBV19 to TRBJ2-1; TRBD2 matches 11 bases. The CDR3 loop spans 16 amino acids. Trimming removed 5 bases from V and 8 bases from J; junction bases left unmatched: 11. Germline lookup yields CDR1 LNHDA and CDR2 SQIVND (reference sequence). The CDR3 loop is CASSLAGGPYRDEQFF. The CDR3 bases are TGTGCCAGTAGTTTAGCGGGAGGGCCTTATCGCGATGAGCAGTTCTTC.

V usage is TRBV4-2 and J usage is TRBJ2-1; tentative D call: TRBD2 (6 bases). Trimming took 8 bases from V and 4 from J, leaving 12 bases between them. Per the germline V gene, CDR1 is LGHNA and CDR2 is YNFKEQ. This CDR3 has 13 amino acids. The DNA of the CDR3 is TGTGCCAGCGGCCCGGGGGTTTACAATGAGCAGTTCTTC. Its protein is CASGPGVYNEQFF.

This clonotype was observed many times. The genes are TRBV5-6 and TRBJ1-4; 8 bases fit TRBD1. The CDR3 runs 14 residues. The trim removed 6 bases at V and 6 bases at J, leaving 7 bases unmatched. The V gene's germline CDR1 is SGHDT and CDR2 YYEEEE. Here the CDR3 DNA reads TGTGCCAGCACCGTGGACAGGGAGGATGAAAAACTGTTTTTT. Translation: CASTVDREDEKLFF.

This clonotype was picked up many times. The chain is built from TRBV12-3 or TRBV12-4 and TRBJ2-4, with unresolved D. CDR3 length: 12 amino acids. With 8 bases removed from V and 0 bases from J, the gap between germline ends came to 5 bases. CDR3 residues: CASAVAKNIQYF. The CDR3, as DNA: TGTGCCAGCGCGGTAGCCAAAAACATTCAGTACTTC.

At least ten counts were recorded for this clonotype. The gene calls are TRBV28 and TRBJ2-7; 11 nucleotides align to TRBD1. Looked up from germline, CDR1 is MDHEN and CDR2 is SYDVKM. The V gene end was trimmed by 2 bases and the J gene end by 8 bases; junction bases not matched to a gene: 5. The CDR3 contains 14 residues. The CDR3 here is CASSLGTGGWQQYF. DNA of the CDR3: TGTGCCAGCAGTTTAGGGACAGGGGGTTGGCAGCAGTACTTC.

Many counts were recorded for this clonotype. This sequence joins TRBV20-1 and TRBJ2-5; D is uncertain. Trimming removed 4 bases at V and 5 bases at J, with 11 bases between. CDR1 DFQATT and CDR2 SNEGSKA come from the germline V gene (reference sequence). The CDR3 is 12 amino acids. The chain's CDR3 is CSATRVRETQYF. The CDR3 nucleotides are TGCAGTGCTACTCGGGTTAGGGAGACCCAGTACTTC.

This clonotype was seen more than once but under ten times. V and J are TRBV20-1 and TRBJ2-1, with D perhaps matching TRBD1 or TRBD2 (5 bases each). Germline lookup yields CDR1 DFQATT and CDR2 SNEGSKA (reference sequence). CDR3 size: 13 residues. Trimming left V 2 bases short and J 8 bases short, with 13 bases between. The CDR3 DNA reads TGCAGTGCTAGAAACGAGGGGTGGCATGAGCAGTTCTTC. As protein: CSARNEGWHEQFF.

As to this clonotype: Since a much larger clone is just one base distant, this may be a read error. The V call is TRBV6-1, the J call TRBJ1-5; D gene unclear. Germline assignment: CDR1 MNHNS and CDR2 SASEGT. This CDR3 has 13 residues. Between the trimmed V and J ends, which lost 5 bases and 6 bases, there was a span of 11 bases. CDR3 region: CASSKTRRQPQHF. The CDR3 nucleotides are TGTGCCAGCAGTAAAACCAGACGTCAGCCCCAGCATTTT.

This clonotype was seen ten or more times. This chain uses TRBV29-1 with TRBJ2-1; 7 nucleotides line up with TRBD1. This CDR3 spans 13 amino acids. The trim removed 8 bases at V and 5 bases at J, leaving 9 bases unmatched. The germline gives CDR1 SQVTM, CDR2 ANQGSEA. The CDR3 DNA reads TGCAGCCTCAGACAGGGAAAGAACAATGAGCAGTTCTTC. This sequence encodes CSLRQGKNNEQFF.

This clonotype was recorded many times. V usage is TRBV20-1 and J usage is TRBJ2-3; the D gene is possibly TRBD1 (6 bases). CDR3 length: 13 residues. Trimming pared 6 bases from V and 2 bases from J, leaving 12 bases between. Looked up from germline, CDR1 is DFQATT and CDR2 is SNEGSKA (reference sequence). The CDR3 region has the DNA TGCAGTGCCGCCGCAGGGGTCACAGATACGCAGTATTTT. Translated, it gives CSAAAGVTDTQYF.

On this clonotype itself: Since a much larger clone is just one base distant, this may be a read error. This chain links TRBV6-5 with TRBJ1-2, with D unresolved. The CDR3 has 12 residues. CDR1 MNHEY and CDR2 SVGAGI come from the germline V gene. This CDR3 reads CASSYEGYGYPF. The CDR3 DNA sequence: TGTGCCAGCAGTTACGAAGGATATGGCTACCCCTTC.

The chain combines TRBV5-1 with TRBJ2-7; 10 bases line up with TRBD2. The CDR3 is 16 residues long. Germline CDR1 and CDR2: SGHRS and YFSETQ. The V and J ends lost 0 bases and 3 bases, in that order; junction bases with no gene match: 6. The CDR3 sequence is CASSLAVLAGVYEQYF. CDR3 bases: TGCGCCAGCAGCTTGGCTGTGCTAGCGGGAGTCTACGAGCAGTACTTC.

The chain couples TRBV11-3 to TRBJ2-5; the D gene is possibly TRBD2 (5 bases). Germline loops: CDR1 SGHNT, CDR2 YENEEA. There are 15 residues in the CDR3. Deletions cut 3 bases from V and 2 bases from J, with 13 bases between. The CDR3 spells CASSLIQSGQETQYF. In nucleotides, the CDR3 is TGTGCCAGCAGCTTGATCCAGTCGGGACAAGAGACCCAGTACTTC.

Many counts were recorded for this clonotype. This chain joins TRBV7-2 and TRBJ1-2; D unresolved. V shed 6 bases and J shed 3 bases, with 8 bases lying between them. The CDR3 covers 12 residues. CDR1 is SGHTA and CDR2 is FQGNSA in the germline V gene. DNA of the CDR3: TGTGCCAGCAGTAGGACTGACTATGGCTACACCTTC. This codes for CASSRTDYGYTF.

V and J are TRBV27 and TRBJ1-5; D gene uncertain. Trimming stripped 4 bases from V and 11 bases from J, with 21 bases between. The CDR3 is 15 residues long. Looked up from germline, CDR1 is MNHEY and CDR2 is SMNVEV (reference sequence). The DNA for the CDR3 is TGTGCCAGCAGTTGGGTAGCAGAGACGGGCGTGGCCCAGCATTTT. This translates into CASSWVAETGVAQHF.

This clonotype was observed a handful of times. The genes are TRBV27 and TRBJ1-2; possibly TRBD1 for D (5 bases). Between the trimmed V and J ends, which lost 3 bases and 7 bases, there was a span of 9 bases. This CDR3 spans 12 amino acids. Germline values: CDR1 MNHEY, CDR2 SMNVEV (reference sequence). The CDR3 coding sequence is TGTGCCAGCAGTTTCCGGGACGGTGGCTACACCTTC. Its protein product is CASSFRDGGYTF.

This clonotype has at least ten counts. The rearrangement joins TRBV13 to TRBJ1-2; D unclear. Germline CDR1 PRHDT, CDR2 FYEKMQ (reference sequence). The CDR3 has 12 residues. Trimming shortened V by 7 bases and J by 0 bases, and 6 bases separated the two germline ends. CDR3 residues: CASNGPNYGYTF. The CDR3 DNA is TGTGCCAGCAACGGTCCTAACTATGGCTACACCTTC.

In its sample, this clonotype was seen many times. The CDR3: CASSQGTGSRYEQYF. CDR3 DNA: TGTGCCAGCAGCCAAGGTACGGGATCCAGATACGAGCAGTACTTC. The chain employs TRBV4-2 and TRBJ2-7; a weak D match, TRBD2 (5 bases). From germline, CDR1 is LGHNA and CDR2 YNFKEQ. Trimming took off 1 base at V and 4 bases at J, with 14 bases between the two ends. This CDR3 is 15 amino acids long.

A few counts support this clonotype. The J gene is TRBJ2-1, the V gene TRBV5-1; D gene unclear. The germline gives CDR1 SGHRS, CDR2 YFSETQ. This CDR3 has 13 amino acids. Trimming removed 2 bases at V and 8 bases at J, with 11 bases between. The chain's CDR3 is CASSLGLYDEQFF. The CDR3 bases are TGCGCCAGCAGCTTAGGCCTGTATGATGAGCAGTTCTTC.